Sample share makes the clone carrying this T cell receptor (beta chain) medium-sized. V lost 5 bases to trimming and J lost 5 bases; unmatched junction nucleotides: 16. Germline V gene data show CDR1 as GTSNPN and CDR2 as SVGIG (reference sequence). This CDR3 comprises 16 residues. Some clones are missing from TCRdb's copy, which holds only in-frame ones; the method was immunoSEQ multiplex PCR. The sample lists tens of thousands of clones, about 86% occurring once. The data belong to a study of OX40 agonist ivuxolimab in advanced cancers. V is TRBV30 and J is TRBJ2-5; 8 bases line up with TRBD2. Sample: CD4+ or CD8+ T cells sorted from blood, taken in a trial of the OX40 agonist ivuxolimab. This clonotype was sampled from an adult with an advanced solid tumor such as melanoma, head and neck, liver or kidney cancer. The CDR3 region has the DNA TGTGCCTGGGGAGGGGGAACTAGCGGTCCAGGGGAGACCCAGTACTTC. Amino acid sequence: CAWGGGTSGPGETQYF. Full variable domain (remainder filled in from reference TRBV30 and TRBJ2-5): SQTIHQWPATLVQPVGSPLSLECTVEGTSNPNLYWYRQAAGRGLQLLFYSVGIGQISSEVPQNLSASRPQDRQFILSSKKLLLSDSGFYLCAWGGGTSGPGETQYFGPGTRLLVL.